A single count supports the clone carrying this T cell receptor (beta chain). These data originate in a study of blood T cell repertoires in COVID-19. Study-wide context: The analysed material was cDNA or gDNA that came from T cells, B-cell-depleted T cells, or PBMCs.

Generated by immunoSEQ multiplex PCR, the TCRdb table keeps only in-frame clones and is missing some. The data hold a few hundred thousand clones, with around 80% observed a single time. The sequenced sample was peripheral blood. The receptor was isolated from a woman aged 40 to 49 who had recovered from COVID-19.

The CDR3 protein is CASSSGLHTEAFF. CDR3 nucleotides: TGTGCCAGCAGTTCGGGACTTCACACTGAAGCTTTCTTT. This chain links TRBV6-2 or TRBV6-3 with TRBJ1-1, with D perhaps TRBD1 (5 bases). The germline CDR1 and CDR2 sequences are MNHEY and SVGEGT. V was trimmed by 4 bases and J by 3 bases, leaving 9 bases between them. The CDR3 contains 13 residues.